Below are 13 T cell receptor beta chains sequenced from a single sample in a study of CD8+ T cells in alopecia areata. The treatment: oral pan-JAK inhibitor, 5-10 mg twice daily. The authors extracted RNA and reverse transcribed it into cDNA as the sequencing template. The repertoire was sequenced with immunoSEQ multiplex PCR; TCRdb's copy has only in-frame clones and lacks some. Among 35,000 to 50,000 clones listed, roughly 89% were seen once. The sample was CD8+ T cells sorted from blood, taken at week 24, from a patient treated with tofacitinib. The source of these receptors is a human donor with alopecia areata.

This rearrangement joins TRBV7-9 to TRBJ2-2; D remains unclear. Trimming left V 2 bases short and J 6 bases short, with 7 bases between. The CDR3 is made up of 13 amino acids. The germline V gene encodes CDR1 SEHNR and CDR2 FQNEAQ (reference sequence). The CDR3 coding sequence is TGTGCCAGCAGCTTATCTATCTCCGGGGAGCTGTTTTTT. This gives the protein CASSLSISGELFF.

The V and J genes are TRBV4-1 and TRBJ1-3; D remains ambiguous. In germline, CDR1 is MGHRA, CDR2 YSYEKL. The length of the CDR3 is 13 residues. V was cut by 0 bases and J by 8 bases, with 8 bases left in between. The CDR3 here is CASSQDQQHTIYF. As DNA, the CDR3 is TGCGCCAGCAGCCAAGATCAACAGCACACCATATATTTT.

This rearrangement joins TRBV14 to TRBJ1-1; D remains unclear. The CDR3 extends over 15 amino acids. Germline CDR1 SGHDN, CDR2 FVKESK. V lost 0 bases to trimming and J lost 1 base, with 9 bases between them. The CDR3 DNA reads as TGTGCCAGCAGCCAAGATCGGTACCCGAACACTGAAGCTTTCTTT. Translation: CASSQDRYPNTEAFF.

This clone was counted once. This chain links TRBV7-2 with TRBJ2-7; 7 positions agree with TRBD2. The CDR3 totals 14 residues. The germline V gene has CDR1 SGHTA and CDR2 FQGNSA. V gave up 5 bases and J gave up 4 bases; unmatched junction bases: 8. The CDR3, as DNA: TGTGCCAGCAGCGCAAAGGGACTACCATACGAGCAGTACTTC. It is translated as CASSAKGLPYEQYF. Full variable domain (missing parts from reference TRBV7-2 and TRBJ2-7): GAGVSQSPSNKVTEKGKDVELRCDPISGHTALYWYRQSLGQGLEFLIYFQGNSAPDKSGLPSDRFSAERTGGSVSTLTIQRTQQEDSAVYLCASSAKGLPYEQYFGPGTRLTVT.

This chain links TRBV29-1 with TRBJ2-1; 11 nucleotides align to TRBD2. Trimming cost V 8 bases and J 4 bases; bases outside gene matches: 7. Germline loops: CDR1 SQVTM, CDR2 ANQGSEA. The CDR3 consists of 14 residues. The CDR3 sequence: CSSGLAGGYNEQFF. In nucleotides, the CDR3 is TGCAGCTCCGGCCTAGCGGGGGGATACAATGAGCAGTTCTTC.

The CDR3 protein is CSAPWGEGYTF. As DNA, the CDR3 is TGCAGCGCCCCGTGGGGGGAGGGCTACACCTTC. This chain joins TRBV29-1 and TRBJ1-2; D perhaps matches TRBD1 (5 bases). Germline CDR1 SQVTM, CDR2 ANQGSEA. The CDR3 has 11 amino acids. V lost 7 bases and J lost 8, with 14 bases in between.

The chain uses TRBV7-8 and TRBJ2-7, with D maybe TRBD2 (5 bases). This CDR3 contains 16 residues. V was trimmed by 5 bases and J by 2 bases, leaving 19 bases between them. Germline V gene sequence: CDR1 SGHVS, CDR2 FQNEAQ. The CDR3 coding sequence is TGTGCCAGCAGCCAGGTACCTCTCGGACTTCCCTACGAGCAGTACTTC. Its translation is CASSQVPLGLPYEQYF.

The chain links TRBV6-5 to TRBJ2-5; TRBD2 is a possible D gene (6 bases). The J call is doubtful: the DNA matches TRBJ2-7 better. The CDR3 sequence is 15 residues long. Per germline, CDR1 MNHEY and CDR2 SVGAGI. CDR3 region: CASRSTPGLTGEQYF. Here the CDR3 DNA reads TGTGCCAGCAGGTCCACCCCGGGACTCACGGGCGAGCAGTACTTC.

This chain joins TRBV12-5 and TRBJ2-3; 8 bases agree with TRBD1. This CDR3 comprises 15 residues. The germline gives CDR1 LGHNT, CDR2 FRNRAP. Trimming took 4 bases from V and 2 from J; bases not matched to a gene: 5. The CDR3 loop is CASGSGQVDTDTQYF. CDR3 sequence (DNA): TGTGCTAGTGGTTCGGGACAGGTGGACACAGATACGCAGTATTTT.

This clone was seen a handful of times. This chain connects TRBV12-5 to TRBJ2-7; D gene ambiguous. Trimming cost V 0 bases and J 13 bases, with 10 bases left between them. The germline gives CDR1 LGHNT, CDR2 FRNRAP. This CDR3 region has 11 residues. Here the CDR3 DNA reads TGTGCTAGTGGTTTGGTAACAGTACTATACTTC. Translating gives CASGLVTVLYF. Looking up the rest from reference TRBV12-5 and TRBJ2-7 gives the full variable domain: DARVTQTPRHKVTEMGQEVTMRCQPILGHNTVFWYRQTMMQGLELLAYFRNRAPLDDSGMPKDRFSAEMPDATLATLKIQPSEPRDSAVYFCASGLVTVLYFGPGTRLTVT.

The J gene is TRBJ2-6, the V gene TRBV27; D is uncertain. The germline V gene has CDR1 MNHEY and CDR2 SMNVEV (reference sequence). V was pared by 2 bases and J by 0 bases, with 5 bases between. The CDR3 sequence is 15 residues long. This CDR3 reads CASSLGPSGANVLTF. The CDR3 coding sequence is TGTGCCAGCAGTTTAGGACCCTCTGGGGCCAACGTCCTGACTTTC.

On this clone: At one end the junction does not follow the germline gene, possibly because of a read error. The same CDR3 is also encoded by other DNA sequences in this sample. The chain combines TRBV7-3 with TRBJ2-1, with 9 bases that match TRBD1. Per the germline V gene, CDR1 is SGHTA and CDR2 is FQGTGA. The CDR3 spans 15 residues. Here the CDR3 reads CASSSMGQGPPEQFF. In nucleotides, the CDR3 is TGCGCCAGCAGCTCAATGGGACAGGGTCCGCCTGAGCAGTTCTTC.

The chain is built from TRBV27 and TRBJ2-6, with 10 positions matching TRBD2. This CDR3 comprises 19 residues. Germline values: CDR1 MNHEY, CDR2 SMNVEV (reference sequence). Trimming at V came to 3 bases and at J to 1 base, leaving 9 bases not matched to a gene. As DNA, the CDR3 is TGTGCCAGCAGTTTGATCGGAGCGGGGGGGCCTTCTGGGGCCAACGTCCTGACTTTC. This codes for CASSLIGAGGPSGANVLTF.